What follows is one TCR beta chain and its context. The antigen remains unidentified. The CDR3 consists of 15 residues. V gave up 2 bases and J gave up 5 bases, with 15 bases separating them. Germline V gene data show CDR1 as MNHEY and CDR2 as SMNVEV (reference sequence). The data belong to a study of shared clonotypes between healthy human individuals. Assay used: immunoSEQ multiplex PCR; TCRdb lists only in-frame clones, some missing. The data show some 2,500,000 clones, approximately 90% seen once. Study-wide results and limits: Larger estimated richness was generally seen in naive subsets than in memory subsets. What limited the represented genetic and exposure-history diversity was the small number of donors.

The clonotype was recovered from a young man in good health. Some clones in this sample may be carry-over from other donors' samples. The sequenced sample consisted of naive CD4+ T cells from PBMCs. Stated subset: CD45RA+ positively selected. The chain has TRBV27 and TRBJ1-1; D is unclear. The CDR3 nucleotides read TGTGCCAGCAGTTTACTGGCACGAGGACGAACTGAAGCTTTCTTT. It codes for CASSLLARGRTEAFF.